Listed here is a single T cell receptor (beta chain). Its antigen is unknown. Repertoires were generated with immunoSEQ multiplex PCR, while TCRdb's copy carries only in-frame clones and drops some. In the table there are roughly 300,000 clones, 85% to 90% of which are singletons. Treatment noted: about 20 received Ad26.COV2.S at low or high dose, single or two shots; about 5 received placebo; per-sample allocation not given. Specimen acquisition occurred on day 63 following the initial vaccine or placebo injection. The sample originates from a study of Ad26.COV2.S vaccination and SARS-CoV-2 variants. Study as a whole: The authors gave Ad26.COV2.S intramuscularly, either once or twice 56 days apart. The study's findings and limits: Vaccinees reportedly had broad spike-specific CD8+ and CD4+ T cell responses. Those who received vaccine or placebo ended up with similar non-spike TCR breadth. Placebo recipients showed lower spike-specific TCR breadth than vaccinees.

Trimming removed 2 bases from V and 2 bases from J, with 7 bases in between. Germline CDR1 reads SGDLS; CDR2 reads YYNGEE. This CDR3 has 13 amino acids. The sequence was obtained from a person aged 18-65 years who received the Ad26.COV2.S COVID-19 vaccine or a placebo. The chain combines TRBV9 with TRBJ1-1; the D is unclear. The material sequenced was peripheral blood, taken in a trial of Ad26.COV2.S vaccine versus placebo. The DNA for the CDR3 is TGTGCCAGCAGCGTCCTGGTAAACACTGAAGCTTTCTTT. Translating it yields CASSVLVNTEAFF.